What follows are 8 T cell receptor beta chains derived from one specimen sequenced in a study of tumor-infiltrating lymphocytes in primary liver carcinoma. Without any cell sorting, about 20-32 mg of bulk tissue yielded co-extracted RNA and DNA. Starting material of 500 to 600 ng total RNA yielded TCR beta cDNA via a constant-region primer. Employing slightly modified ARM-PCR, three nested multiplex PCR rounds were run, and these gave rise to the TCR beta libraries. Both of the initial two PCR rounds ran for around 9 cycles and employed TRBV1-TRBV30 forward primers alongside a C-beta reverse primer. TCRdb reprocessed the multiplex PCR reads with MiXCR, giving one entry per CDR3 protein. The sample carries approximately 110,000 distinct CDR3 sequences, under 65% recorded once. The sample comprised liver tumor tissue from sampling region 3. Stated subset: tumor region T3, left-lateral pole. The receptors here all came from a woman in her fifties or sixties with primary liver carcinoma and hepatitis B virus infection.

In the case of this clonotype: Since a much larger clone is just one base distant, this may be a read error. V and J are TRBV11-2 and TRBJ2-3; D unresolved. Germline V gene lookup returns CDR1 SGHAT and CDR2 FQNNGV. This CDR3 spans 13 amino acids. CDR3 nucleotide sequence: TGTGCCAGCAGCCTCCTCATCACAGATACGCGGTATTTT. Residues: CASSLLITDTRYF.

Points on this clonotype: The conserved phenylalanine or tryptophan normally closing the CDR3 is absent here, so this likely arose from a read error. The chain uses TRBV11-3 and TRBJ1-2; 8 bases agree with TRBD1. The CDR3 has 14 residues. Germline CDR1 and CDR2: SGHNT and YENEEA. The CDR3 nucleotides read TGTGCCAGCAGCCCGGACAGGGCTAACTATGGTTACACCGTC. It yields the protein CASSPDRANYGYTV.

The gene calls are TRBV10-3 and TRBJ2-1, with 9 nucleotides matching TRBD2. This CDR3 comprises 17 residues. Germline CDR1 ENHRY, CDR2 SYGVKD. Unmatched junction bases numbered 18, after V lost 8 bases and J lost 7 bases. DNA for the CDR3: TGTGCCATCGGTGGGACTAGCAGGAGGTTAAAGGGGAATGAGCAGTTCTTC. The encoded protein is CAIGGTSRRLKGNEQFF.

Concerning this clonotype itself: Lacking the conserved final phenylalanine or tryptophan, this CDR3 likely reflects a read error. This chain connects TRBV5-1 to TRBJ2-5; 8 bases match TRBD2. Germline V gene lookup returns CDR1 SGHRS and CDR2 YFSETQ. After removal of 0 bases from V and 3 bases from J, the junction contained 10 bases not matched to a gene. CDR3 size: 17 residues. CDR3 in DNA: TGCGCCAGCAGCTTGGTACGGGGCGGGAGGTCGGAAGAGACCCAGTACCTC. Protein sequence: CASSLVRGGRSEETQYL.

As concerns this clonotype: A much larger clone sits a single nucleotide away, making a read error possible. The genes are TRBV10-2 and TRBJ2-7; D gene uncertain. V lost 5 bases, J lost 3 bases, and 14 bases lay in between. Looked up from germline, CDR1 is WSHSY and CDR2 is SAAADI. The CDR3 consists of 14 residues. The CDR3 DNA reads TGCGCCAGCAGTCACGACTTCGACCGCTACGAGCAGTACTTC. Protein product: CASSHDFDRYEQYF.

This chain uses TRBV11-2 with TRBJ2-3; tentative D call: TRBD2 (5 bases). Trimming stripped 7 bases from V and 12 bases from J, with 29 bases between. CDR3 length equals 16 residues. Looked up from germline, CDR1 is SGHAT and CDR2 is FQNNGV. The CDR3 sequence: CASNSTRLQRAVTQYF. CDR3 DNA: TGTGCCAGCAACTCAACCCGGTTACAGAGGGCAGTTACACAGTATTTT.

To note about this clonotype: A much bigger clone sits one base away, suggesting this may be a read error. The chain couples TRBV6-2 or TRBV6-3 to TRBJ1-2; weak D call: TRBD1 (5 bases). In germline, CDR1 is MNHEY, CDR2 SVGEGT. The CDR3 loop spans 14 amino acids. CDR3 in DNA: TGTCCCAGCCGACGGGGGGAATTTAACTATGGCTACACCTTC. It codes for CPSRRGEFNYGYTF.

This clonotype was seen a handful of times. The J gene is TRBJ2-1, the V gene TRBV5-1; 7 bases line up with TRBD2. This CDR3 contains 15 residues. Germline values: CDR1 SGHRS, CDR2 YFSETQ. V gave up 0 bases and J gave up 6 bases; unmatched junction bases: 6. The CDR3 DNA sequence: TGCGCCAGCAGCTTGGGCGGGAGTAAGGGCAATGAGCAGTTCTTC. It translates to CASSLGGSKGNEQFF.